This entry lists 29 T cell receptor beta chains sequenced from one sample in a study of T-cell memory formation after mild COVID-19. TCRdb analysed the 5' RACE reads with MiXCR anew, one entry per CDR3 protein. This repertoire shows about 340,000 distinct CDR3 sequences, under 25% found once; its top ten account for about an eighth. The source material was PBMCs or a T cell subset sorted from them (not recorded which). These receptors were collected from an adult woman who had mild COVID-19 (a few samples of this study predate the infection). Cell type and time point are not known.

This clonotype has just a few counts. The CDR3 spells CATSLGRHYEQYF. The CDR3 region has the DNA TGTGCCACCAGTTTGGGCCGACACTACGAGCAGTACTTC. The chain links TRBV24-1 to TRBJ2-7; no clear D. The CDR3 extends over 13 amino acids. Germline lookup yields CDR1 KGHDR and CDR2 SFDVKD. V was cut by 6 bases and J by 3 bases, with 11 bases left in between.

Only a few counts were recorded for this clonotype. The chain carries TRBV5-5 and TRBJ2-7, with D unclear. CDR3 size: 13 residues. Deletions cut 5 bases from V and 3 bases from J, with 12 bases between. Germline assignment: CDR1 SGHKS and CDR2 YYEKEE (reference sequence). The CDR3 DNA reads as TGTGCCAGCAGTAAGGCGTTTGGCTACGAGCAGTACTTC. Translated, it gives CASSKAFGYEQYF.

This rearrangement joins TRBV12-3 or TRBV12-4 to TRBJ2-7, with 11 nucleotides matching TRBD2. The CDR3 contains 14 residues. V lost 6 bases, J lost 2 bases, and 3 bases stayed unmatched. The CDR3 protein is CASSPGLAAYEQYF. The CDR3 coding sequence is TGTGCCAGCAGCCCGGGACTAGCGGCCTACGAGCAGTACTTC.

In this sample, this clonotype turned up many times. The chain links TRBV7-6 to TRBJ2-7, with TRBD1 matching over 9 bases. Germline V gene data show CDR1 as SGHVS and CDR2 as FNYEAQ. The CDR3 covers 16 residues. Trimming at V came to 2 bases and at J to 4 bases, leaving 9 bases not matched to a gene. The CDR3 DNA reads TGTGCCAGCAGCTTACTCGAGGGGACAGGGACTTACGAGCAGTACTTC. The encoded protein is CASSLLEGTGTYEQYF.

This clonotype appeared a single time. The chain combines TRBV7-9 with TRBJ2-1; 8 nucleotides match TRBD2. Unmatched junction bases numbered 4, after V lost 5 bases and J lost 4 bases. Germline CDR1 reads SEHNR; CDR2 reads FQNEAQ (reference sequence). The CDR3 spans 14 residues. The CDR3 nucleotides read TGTGCCAGCAGCGAGCGGGGGCCTTACAATGAGCAGTTCTTC. It yields the protein CASSERGPYNEQFF.

This clonotype was seen at least ten times. V gene TRBV29-1 combines with J gene TRBJ1-1, with no clear D. The CDR3 is 11 residues long. The V end lost 4 bases, the J end lost 5 bases, and 8 bases lay between the germline ends. The germline V gene has CDR1 SQVTM and CDR2 ANQGSEA. Written as DNA, the CDR3 is TGCAGCGTTGGTCTGACTACTGAAGCTTTCTTT. This translates into CSVGLTTEAFF.

This rearrangement joins TRBV5-1 to TRBJ2-6; 7 bases map to TRBD1. From germline, CDR1 is SGHRS and CDR2 YFSETQ. Trimming removed 0 bases from V and 4 bases from J; junction bases left unmatched: 7. The CDR3 sequence is 17 residues long. The CDR3 is CASSLALTGSGANVLTF. CDR3 coding DNA: TGCGCCAGCAGCTTGGCCTTGACAGGGTCAGGGGCCAACGTCCTGACTTTC. The whole variable domain, filled in from reference TRBV5-1 and TRBJ2-6, reads KAGVTQTPRYLIKTRGQQVTLSCSPISGHRSVSWYQQTPGQGLQFLFEYFSETQRNKGNFPGRFSGRQFSNSRSEMNVSTLELGDSALYLCASSLALTGSGANVLTFGAGSRLTVL.

The V and J genes are TRBV12-3 or TRBV12-4 and TRBJ1-2; the D gene is possibly TRBD1 (5 bases). The CDR3 totals 13 residues. V lost 3 bases and J lost 8, with 13 bases in between. CDR3 DNA sequence: TGTGCCAGCAGTTTGGGGGTCACTATCGGCTACACCTTC. This sequence encodes CASSLGVTIGYTF.

This clonotype turned up a few times. This rearrangement joins TRBV24-1 to TRBJ2-1; 9 bases match TRBD1. Germline loops: CDR1 KGHDR, CDR2 SFDVKD. The junction had 5 bases not matched to a gene; V was cut back by 5 bases and J by 4 bases. The CDR3 has 15 amino acids. The CDR3 coding sequence is TGTGCCACCAGTGGACGGACAGGGGCGTACAATGAGCAGTTCTTC. Translated: CATSGRTGAYNEQFF.

This chain uses TRBV7-9 with TRBJ2-2; 8 bases align to TRBD2. In germline, CDR1 is SEHNR, CDR2 FQNEAQ (reference sequence). This CDR3 spans 15 amino acids. Trimming cost V 0 bases and J 4 bases; bases outside gene matches: 1. Here the CDR3 DNA reads TGTGCCAGCAGCTTAGCAACTAGCGGCACCGGGGAGCTGTTTTTT. Translated, it gives CASSLATSGTGELFF.

V and J are TRBV5-1 and TRBJ1-3; 7 nucleotides align to TRBD1. CDR1 is SGHRS, CDR2 YFSETQ, per germline. The CDR3 is 15 residues long. The junction had 4 bases not matched to a gene; V was cut back by 4 bases and J by 0 bases. The CDR3 sequence: CASSRTGDSGNTIYF. In DNA form, the CDR3 reads TGCGCCAGCAGCAGGACAGGCGACTCTGGAAACACCATATATTTT. Full variable domain (missing parts from reference TRBV5-1 and TRBJ1-3): KAGVTQTPRYLIKTRGQQVTLSCSPISGHRSVSWYQQTPGQGLQFLFEYFSETQRNKGNFPGRFSGRQFSNSRSEMNVSTLELGDSALYLCASSRTGDSGNTIYFGEGSWLTVV.

Points on this clonotype: Compared with germline, one end of the junction differs, possibly owing to a read error. The CDR3 DNA reads TGTGCCAGCAGCTTGGGGGGGTCGGATGAAGAACTGTTTTTT. It yields the protein CASSLGGSDEELFF. The chain couples TRBV7-9 to TRBJ1-4; perhaps TRBD1 as D (5 bases). There are 14 residues in the CDR3. CDR1 is SEHNR and CDR2 is FQNEAQ in the germline V gene (reference sequence).

V is TRBV5-4 and J is TRBJ2-1; 7 nucleotides align to TRBD1. Trimming at V came to 4 bases and at J to 5 bases, leaving 12 bases not matched to a gene. The CDR3 length is 16 residues. Germline V gene data show CDR1 as SGHNT and CDR2 as YYREEE (reference sequence). The CDR3 DNA reads as TGTGCCAGCAGCCAAAAGACCGGGACAGACGACAATGAGCAGTTCTTC. It is translated as CASSQKTGTDDNEQFF.

This clonotype showed up many times. J is TRBJ2-1 and V is TRBV11-2; maybe TRBD2 (5 bases). Deletions cut 6 bases from V and 0 bases from J, with 15 bases between. CDR3 length: 16 residues. The germline gives CDR1 SGHAT, CDR2 FQNNGV. Here the CDR3 reads CASSSLTGSSYNEQFF. CDR3 coding DNA: TGTGCCAGCAGTAGCTTAACGGGGAGCTCCTACAATGAGCAGTTCTTC.

This clonotype was counted only a few times. This sequence joins TRBV5-1 and TRBJ1-2; D unresolved. The CDR3 has 16 residues. Germline V lookup: CDR1 SGHRS, CDR2 YFSETQ. The germline V and J ends were trimmed by 5 bases and 0 bases, with 17 bases remaining between them. CDR3 in DNA: TGCGCCAGCAGATCCGCGTACCGAAATTCTAACTATGGCTACACCTTC. Translating gives CASRSAYRNSNYGYTF.

This clonotype has just a few counts. V gene TRBV12-3 or TRBV12-4 combines with J gene TRBJ1-1; weak D call: TRBD1 (5 bases). The CDR3 extends over 15 amino acids. Trimming took off 3 bases at V and 3 bases at J, with 14 bases between the two ends. The CDR3 reads CASSLGQGMDTEAFF. The CDR3 nucleotides are TGTGCCAGCAGTTTGGGGCAGGGAATGGACACTGAAGCTTTCTTT.

The genes are TRBV30 and TRBJ1-2; TRBD1 matches 8 bases. J was trimmed by 4 bases and V by 2 bases; bases with no gene match: 6. The CDR3 runs 14 residues. Germline V gene lookup returns CDR1 GTSNPN and CDR2 SVGIG (reference sequence). The CDR3 reads CAWSHTDRAYGYTF. Here the CDR3 DNA reads TGTGCCTGGAGTCATACGGACAGGGCCTATGGCTACACCTTC.

The genes are TRBV12-3 or TRBV12-4 and TRBJ2-1; a weak D match, TRBD2 (7 bases). The CDR3 contains 14 residues. V was clipped by 2 bases and J by 16 bases, with 21 bases between them. The CDR3 sequence: CASSLIGGGGKSFF. The CDR3 bases are TGTGCCAGCAGTTTAATTGGCGGGGGCGGTAAATCTTTCTTC.

The chain carries TRBV7-6 and TRBJ2-3, with 7 bases aligning to TRBD2. The V segment lost 5 bases and the J segment 3 bases; nucleotides outside the gene matches: 8. The CDR3 consists of 15 residues. In germline, CDR1 is SGHVS, CDR2 FNYEAQ. The CDR3: CASSPRGIRTDTQYF. CDR3 coding DNA: TGTGCCAGCAGCCCGCGGGGGATCCGTACAGATACGCAGTATTTT.

This clonotype was recorded many times. The gene calls are TRBV23-1 and TRBJ2-4; D may correspond to TRBD1 or TRBD2 (6 bases each). TRBV23-1 is annotated as an ORF whose role is uncertain. The CDR3 covers 14 residues. The V gene lost 4 bases and the J gene lost 7 bases, with 14 bases spanning the gap. This chain's CDR3 is CASSPGRRGNIQYF. The CDR3 region has the DNA TGCGCCAGCAGTCCGGGACGGAGGGGGAACATTCAGTACTTC.

Ten or more counts support this clonotype. This chain links TRBV27 with TRBJ2-1; 7 bases match TRBD2. The CDR3 runs to 15 residues. Germline-derived CDR1 and CDR2 are MNHEY and SMNVEV (reference sequence). V was pared by 3 bases and J by 2 bases, with 4 bases of the junction left unmatched. The CDR3 DNA reads TGTGCCAGCAGTTTTGGAAGCGGGACCTACAATGAGCAGTTCTTC. Its translation: CASSFGSGTYNEQFF.

The chain recombines TRBV7-9 with TRBJ2-5; TRBD1 matches at 7 bases. Germline lookup yields CDR1 SEHNR and CDR2 FQNEAQ (reference sequence). Trimming cost V 5 bases and J 4 bases; bases outside gene matches: 7. The CDR3 has 14 residues. CDR3 nucleotides: TGTGCCAGCAGCCAGGACAGGCGCACAGAGACCCAGTACTTC. It encodes CASSQDRRTETQYF.

The gene calls are TRBV2 and TRBJ1-6; the D is unclear. The germline V gene has CDR1 SNHLY and CDR2 FYNNEI. The CDR3 has 15 amino acids. Trimming pared 3 bases from V and 8 bases from J, leaving 14 bases between. This CDR3 reads CASSESALVYSPLHF. The CDR3 nucleotides read TGTGCCAGCAGTGAGTCGGCTCTCGTGTATTCACCCCTCCACTTT.

This sequence joins TRBV7-9 and TRBJ2-5; D may be TRBD1 or TRBD2 (5 bases each). CDR1 SEHNR and CDR2 FQNEAQ come from the germline V gene (reference sequence). Trimming left V 5 bases short and J 3 bases short, with 10 bases between. The CDR3 is 13 amino acids. The CDR3 protein is CASSRLGEETQYF. DNA of the CDR3: TGTGCCAGCAGCCGGCTGGGGGAAGAGACCCAGTACTTC.

V is TRBV2 and J is TRBJ2-1, with unresolved D. The CDR3 length is 13 residues. The germline CDR1 and CDR2 sequences are SNHLY and FYNNEI. Between the trimmed V and J ends, which lost 4 bases and 6 bases, there was a span of 10 bases. For the CDR3, the DNA is TGTGCCAGCAGTGGTAACACGGGCAATGAGCAGTTCTTC. Its translation: CASSGNTGNEQFF.

The chain employs TRBV14 and TRBJ1-4; D gene uncertain. V dropped 4 bases and J dropped 0 bases, with 9 bases sitting between them. From germline, CDR1 is SGHDN and CDR2 FVKESK. This CDR3 region has 15 residues. This CDR3 reads CASSRDLATNEKLFF. The CDR3 DNA reads as TGTGCCAGCAGCCGGGATTTGGCAACTAATGAAAAACTGTTTTTT.

A word on this clonotype: Being one base from a much bigger clone, this may be a read error. The J gene is TRBJ2-5, the V gene TRBV2; D might be TRBD1 (5 bases). Germline V gene sequence: CDR1 SNHLY, CDR2 FYNNEI. This CDR3 region has 12 residues. Trimming took 5 bases from V and 6 from J, leaving 10 bases between them. The CDR3 DNA is TGTGCCAGCAGTTGGCAGGGAAAGACCCAGTACTTC. Amino acids: CASSWQGKTQYF.

This clonotype was counted only a few times. The chain carries TRBV5-1 and TRBJ1-2, with a weak D call TRBD1 (5 bases). V was pared by 4 bases and J by 7 bases, with 14 bases between. Germline CDR1 reads SGHRS; CDR2 reads YFSETQ. This CDR3 region has 13 residues. DNA for the CDR3: TGCGCCAGCAGCGAAGCGGGGGGATCTGGCTACACCTTC. It is translated as CASSEAGGSGYTF.

V usage is TRBV18 and J usage is TRBJ1-2; a weak D match, TRBD1 (6 bases). CDR3 size: 15 residues. Germline CDR1 and CDR2: KGHSH and LQKENI. With 3 bases removed from V and 4 bases from J, the gap between germline ends came to 15 bases. For the CDR3, the DNA is TGTGCCAGCTCACCCACAGGGTTGGAAAGCTATGGCTACACCTTC. It translates to CASSPTGLESYGYTF. Full variable domain (outside the CDR3, taken from reference TRBV18 and TRBJ1-2): NAGVMQNPRHLVRRRGQEARLRCSPMKGHSHVYWYRQLPEEGLKFMVYLQKENIIDESGMPKERFSAEFPKEGPSILRIQQVVRGDSAAYFCASSPTGLESYGYTFGSGTRLTVV.